The clone carrying this T cell receptor beta chain showed up just once. Its antigen is not known. The sample comes from a study of shared clonotypes between healthy human individuals. General study results and limits: Researchers sampled blood only, noting tissue repertoires likely differ. The study found roughly 5.3% of naive CD4 clonotypes shared across several donors. Larger estimated richness was generally seen in naive subsets than in memory subsets.

Within Nashville, Tennessee resided all donors, each a Caucasian adult. Germline CDR1 and CDR2: KGHSH and LQKENI. Trimming removed 2 bases from V and 8 bases from J, with 12 bases in between. The CDR3 is 14 amino acids. Sequencing used immunoSEQ multiplex PCR; TCRdb keeps in-frame clones, though not all of them. The top ten clones hold about 0.13% of a sample with about 2 million clones, 95% of them seen once. Sequenced: naive CD4+ T cells sorted from blood. The subset is: CD45RA+ positively selected. This receptor was obtained from a man aged 18-30 years in good health. The J gene is TRBJ1-4, the V gene TRBV18; a weak D match, TRBD1 (5 bases). The CDR3 loop reads CASSPVGEGEKLFF. The CDR3 region has the DNA TGTGCCAGCTCACCAGTAGGGGAAGGAGAAAAACTGTTTTTT.